What follows are 8 T cell receptor beta chains derived from one specimen sequenced in a study of blood T cell repertoires in COVID-19. Method: immunoSEQ multiplex PCR; TCRdb's copy keeps in-frame clones and lacks some. The table has over 40,000 clones, about 86% seen once; the top ten hold over 3.5%. The sequencing sample was made of peripheral blood. The receptors originated from a man older than 75 with active COVID-19.

The V and J genes are TRBV6-6 and TRBJ2-2; 9 bases line up with TRBD2. With V trimmed by 4 bases and J by 2 bases, 5 bases remained unmatched. There are 16 residues in the CDR3. Germline loops: CDR1 MNHNY, CDR2 SVGAGI (reference sequence). The CDR3: CASSSALAGNTGELFF. CDR3 in DNA: TGTGCCAGCAGTTCCGCCCTAGCGGGAAACACCGGGGAGCTGTTTTTT.

This chain uses TRBV19 with TRBJ1-5; 9 bases map to TRBD1. The CDR3 length is 16 residues. The V gene's germline CDR1 is LNHDA and CDR2 SQIVND (reference sequence). The V gene end was trimmed by 5 bases and the J gene end by 1 base; junction bases not matched to a gene: 6. CDR3 loop: CASSVQGASSNQPQHF. CDR3 coding DNA: TGTGCCAGTAGTGTACAGGGGGCGTCAAGCAATCAGCCCCAGCATTTT. The whole variable domain, filled in from reference TRBV19 and TRBJ1-5, reads DGGITQSPKYLFRKEGQNVTLSCEQNLNHDAMYWYRQDPGQGLRLIYYSQIVNDFQKGDIAEGYSVSREKKESFPLTVTSAQKNPTAFYLCASSVQGASSNQPQHFGDGTRLSIL.

This chain uses TRBV5-4 with TRBJ2-5; TRBD2 matches at 13 bases. Germline V gene lookup returns CDR1 SGHNT and CDR2 YYREEE (reference sequence). The CDR3 has 20 residues. After removal of 2 bases from V and 1 base from J, the junction contained 14 bases not matched to a gene. The CDR3 sequence is CASSFGPLLAGGLIQETQYF. CDR3 nucleotide sequence: TGTGCCAGCAGCTTTGGGCCCCTACTAGCGGGAGGGCTGATCCAAGAGACCCAGTACTTC.

In the case of this clone: The conserved phenylalanine or tryptophan normally closing the CDR3 is absent here, so this likely arose from a read error. Because the CDR3's place on the DNA is in doubt, the DNA is left out and the CDR3 is given as listed by TCRdb. The chain has TRBV27 and TRBJ2-7; TRBD2 was called by the table and not checked on the DNA. The length of the CDR3 is 12 amino acids, counting both ends. Germline V gene lookup returns CDR1 MNHEY and CDR2 SMNVEV (reference sequence). CDR3 loop: CASSLTPGYEYG.

This clone was observed a few times. The chain links TRBV7-9 to TRBJ2-1; 9 bases are shared with TRBD2. V gave up 6 bases and J gave up 7 bases; unmatched junction bases: 13. The CDR3 covers 16 residues. Germline CDR1 is SEHNR and CDR2 is FQNEAQ (reference sequence). This chain's CDR3 is CASSPAASGARNEQFF. As DNA, the CDR3 is TGTGCCAGCAGTCCTGCCGCTAGCGGGGCTCGTAATGAGCAGTTCTTC.

The CDR3 is CASSLNREGYTF. The CDR3 DNA reads as TGTGCCAGCAGCTTAAACAGGGAAGGCTACACCTTC. The chain is built from TRBV11-2 and TRBJ1-2, with a weak D call TRBD1 (6 bases). V was pared by 2 bases and J by 8 bases, with 9 bases between. There are 12 residues in the CDR3. Germline V CDR1 and CDR2: SGHAT, FQNNGV.

The chain carries TRBV5-4 and TRBJ2-1, with TRBD2 identical over 8 bases. Germline trimming cut 3 bases from V and 4 bases from J; bases unmatched to any gene: 9. Germline V gene lookup returns CDR1 SGHNT and CDR2 YYREEE (reference sequence). This CDR3 is built from 16 residues. This chain's CDR3 is CASSSRDGRGYNEQFF. The CDR3 DNA follows: TGTGCCAGCAGCTCTCGGGACGGGAGGGGTTACAATGAGCAGTTCTTC. The full variable domain, rest sourced from reference TRBV5-4 and TRBJ2-1, is ETGVTQSPTHLIKTRGQQVTLRCSSQSGHNTVSWYQQALGQGPQFIFQYYREEENGRGNFPPRFSGLQFPNYSSELNVNALELDDSALYLCASSSRDGRGYNEQFFGPGTRLTVL.

This clone was found a few times. The V and J genes are TRBV19 and TRBJ2-1; D not resolved. The CDR3 runs to 12 residues. Per germline, CDR1 LNHDA and CDR2 SQIVND (reference sequence). With 9 bases removed from V and 4 bases from J, the gap between germline ends came to 10 bases. The CDR3 here is CASTNGYNEQFF. The CDR3 DNA reads TGTGCCAGCACCAACGGGTACAATGAGCAGTTCTTC.